This T cell receptor (beta chain) was captured in a study of cytomegalovirus exposure and HLA in healthy donors. The study's findings and limits: It was taken for granted in presence/absence analyses that sequencing depth across donors was roughly uniform. Data from an earlier analysis indicated that most TCR beta V segments were productive either about 90% or about 30% of the time. Researchers reported that a few CMV-associated chains were confirmed in vitro as CMV antigen-specific.

A single count supports this clone. Its target is not known. PCR was performed using 60 Vbeta and 13 Jbeta primers. Produced via immunoSEQ multiplex PCR; TCRdb's table is partial and in-frame only. The sample comprises some 150,000 clones, more than 70% of which are singletons, and roughly 1.4% rests with the top ten. With 1 base removed from V and 4 bases from J, the gap between germline ends came to 8 bases. The CDR3 runs 13 residues. From germline, CDR1 is SGDLS and CDR2 YYNGEE. Sequenced input: PBMCs. This chain joins TRBV9 and TRBJ1-2; D ambiguous. The source is a man aged 55 to 70 in good health and CMV-seronegative. The CDR3 DNA sequence: TGTGCCAGCAGCGTAACGGAGGGCTATGGCTACACCTTC. Amino acid sequence: CASSVTEGYGYTF.